The table lists the clone carrying this TCR beta chain with many counts. Its antigen is unknown. These data belong to a study of T cell repertoires in cytomegalovirus infection. Study overall: Used in the study were CMV epitopes, some recently identified and HLA-C-restricted, others well-studied and HLA-B-restricted. Carrying CMV and the relevant HLA type showed in public TCR beta signatures. Study results and caveats: HLA-C-restricted, CMV-specific TCR beta clonotypes were dominant ex vivo. Cumulative frequency (of public TCR beta family members) identified carriers of CMV plus the relevant HLA.

J gave up 7 bases and V 5 bases, and 9 bases lay outside the gene matches. Germline CDR1 and CDR2: SGHVS and FNYEAQ. This CDR3 is 15 amino acids long. TCRdb ran MiXCR on the reads and lists one entry per CDR3 protein. The sample holds approximately 56,000 distinct CDR3 sequences, about 20% seen once. The sequencing used CD8+ T cells from cultured PBMCs, collected from culture after CMV antigen stimulation. This rearrangement joins TRBV7-6 to TRBJ1-4; TRBD1 matches 8 bases. The TCR was taken from a human donor in good health (CMV status not recorded). Some clones in this sample may be carry-over from other donors' samples. CDR3 amino acids: CASSRMTGVAEKLFF. CDR3 sequence (DNA): TGTGCCAGCAGCCGCATGACAGGGGTGGCTGAAAAACTGTTTTTT.